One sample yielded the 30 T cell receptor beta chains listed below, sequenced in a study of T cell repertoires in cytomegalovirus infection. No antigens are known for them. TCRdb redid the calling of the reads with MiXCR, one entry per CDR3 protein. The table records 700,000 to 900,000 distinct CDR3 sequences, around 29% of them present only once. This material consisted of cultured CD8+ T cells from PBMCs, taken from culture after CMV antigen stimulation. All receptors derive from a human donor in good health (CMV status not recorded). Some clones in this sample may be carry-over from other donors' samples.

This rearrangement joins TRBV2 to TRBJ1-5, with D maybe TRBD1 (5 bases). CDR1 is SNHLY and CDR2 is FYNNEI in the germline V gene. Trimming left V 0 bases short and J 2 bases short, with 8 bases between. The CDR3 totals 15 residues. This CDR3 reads CASSEAGARNQPQHF. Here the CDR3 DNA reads TGTGCCAGCAGTGAAGCAGGGGCACGCAATCAGCCCCAGCATTTT.

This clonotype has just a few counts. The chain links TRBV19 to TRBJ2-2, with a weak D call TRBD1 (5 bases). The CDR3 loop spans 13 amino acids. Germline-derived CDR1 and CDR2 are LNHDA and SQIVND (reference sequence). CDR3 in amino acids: CATGRDNTGELFF. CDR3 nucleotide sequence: TGTGCTACCGGCAGGGATAACACCGGGGAGCTGTTTTTT. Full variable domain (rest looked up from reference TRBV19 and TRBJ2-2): DGGITQSPKYLFRKEGQNVTLSCEQNLNHDAMYWYRQDPGQGLRLIYYSQIVNDFQKGDIAEGYSVSREKKESFPLTVTSAQKNPTAFYLCATGRDNTGELFFGEGSRLTVL.

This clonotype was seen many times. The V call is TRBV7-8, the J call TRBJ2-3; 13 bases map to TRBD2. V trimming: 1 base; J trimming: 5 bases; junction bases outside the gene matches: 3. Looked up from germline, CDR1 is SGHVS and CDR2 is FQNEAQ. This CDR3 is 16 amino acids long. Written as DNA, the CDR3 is TGTGCCAGCAGCTTAGAACTAGCGGGGGGGGGAGATACGCAGTATTTT. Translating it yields CASSLELAGGGDTQYF.

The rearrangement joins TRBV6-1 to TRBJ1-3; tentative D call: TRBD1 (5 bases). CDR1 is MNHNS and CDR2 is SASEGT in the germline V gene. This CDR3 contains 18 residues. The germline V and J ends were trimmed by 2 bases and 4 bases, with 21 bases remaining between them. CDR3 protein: CASSERSPGAYLGNTIYF. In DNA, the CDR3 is TGTGCCAGCAGTGAAAGAAGCCCCGGGGCGTACTTGGGAAACACCATATATTTT.

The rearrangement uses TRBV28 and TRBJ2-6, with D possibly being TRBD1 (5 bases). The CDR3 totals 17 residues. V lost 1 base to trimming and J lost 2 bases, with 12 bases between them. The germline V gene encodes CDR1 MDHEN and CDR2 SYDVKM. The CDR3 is CASSLSPGRPGANVLTF. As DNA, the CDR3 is TGTGCCAGCAGTTTATCCCCAGGGCGGCCTGGGGCCAACGTCCTGACTTTC.

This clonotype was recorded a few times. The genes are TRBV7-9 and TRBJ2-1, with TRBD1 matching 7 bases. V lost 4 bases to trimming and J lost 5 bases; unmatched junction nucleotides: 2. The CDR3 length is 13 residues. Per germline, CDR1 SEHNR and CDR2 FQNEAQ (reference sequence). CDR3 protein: CASSYTGDNEQFF. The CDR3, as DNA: TGTGCCAGCAGCTATACAGGGGACAATGAGCAGTTCTTC.

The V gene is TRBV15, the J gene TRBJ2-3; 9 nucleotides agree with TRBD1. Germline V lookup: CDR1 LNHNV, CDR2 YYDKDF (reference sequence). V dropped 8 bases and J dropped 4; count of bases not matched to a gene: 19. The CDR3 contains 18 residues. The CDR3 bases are TGTGCCACCCGACAGGCTCATCCCGGGACAGGGCGCTCAGATACGCAGTATTTT. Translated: CATRQAHPGTGRSDTQYF.

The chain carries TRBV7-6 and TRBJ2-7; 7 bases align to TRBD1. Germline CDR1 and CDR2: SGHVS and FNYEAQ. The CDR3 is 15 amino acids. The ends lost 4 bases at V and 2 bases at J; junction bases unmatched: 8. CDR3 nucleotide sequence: TGTGCCAGCAGCTCCGTCACAGGGGACCCCTACGAGCAGTACTTC. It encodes CASSSVTGDPYEQYF. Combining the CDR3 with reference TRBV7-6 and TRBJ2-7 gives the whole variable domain GAGVSQSPRYKVTKRGQDVALRCDPISGHVSLYWYRQALGQGPEFLTYFNYEAQQDKSGLPNDRFSAERPEGSISTLTIQRTEQRDSAMYRCASSSVTGDPYEQYFGPGTRLTVT.

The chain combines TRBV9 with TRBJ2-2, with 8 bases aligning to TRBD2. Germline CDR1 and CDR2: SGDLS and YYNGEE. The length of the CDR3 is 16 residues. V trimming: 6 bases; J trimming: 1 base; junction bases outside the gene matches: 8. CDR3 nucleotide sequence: TGTGCCAGCACCCCTACGGGGGGGCGGAACACCGGGGAGCTGTTTTTT. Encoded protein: CASTPTGGRNTGELFF.

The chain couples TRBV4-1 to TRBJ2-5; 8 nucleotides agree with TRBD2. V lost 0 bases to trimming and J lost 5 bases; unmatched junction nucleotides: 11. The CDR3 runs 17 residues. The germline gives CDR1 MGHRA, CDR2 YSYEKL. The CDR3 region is CASSQDKSGGVRETQYF. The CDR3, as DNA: TGCGCCAGCAGCCAAGATAAGTCCGGGGGGGTCCGGGAGACCCAGTACTTC.

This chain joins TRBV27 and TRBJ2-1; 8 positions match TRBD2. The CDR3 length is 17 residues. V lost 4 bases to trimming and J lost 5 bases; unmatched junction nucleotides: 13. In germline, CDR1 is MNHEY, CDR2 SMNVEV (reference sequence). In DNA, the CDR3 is TGTGCCAGCAGTTCGGAGCGGGGGCTTTTCCCCGACAATGAGCAGTTCTTC. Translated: CASSSERGLFPDNEQFF.

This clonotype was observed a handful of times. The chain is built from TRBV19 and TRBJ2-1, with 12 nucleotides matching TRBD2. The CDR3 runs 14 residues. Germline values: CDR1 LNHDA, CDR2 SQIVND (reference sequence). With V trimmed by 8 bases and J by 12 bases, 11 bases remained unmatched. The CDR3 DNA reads TGTGCCAGTCGGACTAGCGGGGCTCCCCGGGGGCAGTTCTTC. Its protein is CASRTSGAPRGQFF.

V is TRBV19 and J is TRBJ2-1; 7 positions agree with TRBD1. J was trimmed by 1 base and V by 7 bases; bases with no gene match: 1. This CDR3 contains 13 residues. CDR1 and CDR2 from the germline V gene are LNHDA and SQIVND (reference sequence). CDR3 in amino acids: CASKGASYNEQFF. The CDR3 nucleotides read TGTGCCAGTAAGGGGGCGTCCTACAATGAGCAGTTCTTC. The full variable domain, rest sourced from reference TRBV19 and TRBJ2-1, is DGGITQSPKYLFRKEGQNVTLSCEQNLNHDAMYWYRQDPGQGLRLIYYSQIVNDFQKGDIAEGYSVSREKKESFPLTVTSAQKNPTAFYLCASKGASYNEQFFGPGTRLTVL.

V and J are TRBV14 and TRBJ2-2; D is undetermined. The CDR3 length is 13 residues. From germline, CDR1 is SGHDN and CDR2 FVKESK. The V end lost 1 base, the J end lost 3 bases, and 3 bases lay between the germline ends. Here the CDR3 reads CASSQVYTGELFF. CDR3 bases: TGTGCCAGCAGCCAAGTGTACACCGGGGAGCTGTTTTTT.

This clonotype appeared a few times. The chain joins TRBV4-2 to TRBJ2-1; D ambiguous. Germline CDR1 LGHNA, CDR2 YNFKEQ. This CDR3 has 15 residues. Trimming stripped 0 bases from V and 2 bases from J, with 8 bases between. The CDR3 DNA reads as TGTGCCAGCAGCCAAGAGCCGGATCCCTACAATGAGCAGTTCTTC. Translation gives CASSQEPDPYNEQFF.

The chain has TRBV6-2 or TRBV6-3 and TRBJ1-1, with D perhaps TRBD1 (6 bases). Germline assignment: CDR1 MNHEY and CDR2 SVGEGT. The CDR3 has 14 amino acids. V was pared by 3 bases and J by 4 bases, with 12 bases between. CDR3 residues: CASSYTRGGTEAFF. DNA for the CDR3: TGTGCCAGCAGTTATACCAGGGGCGGCACTGAAGCTTTCTTT.

The CDR3 DNA sequence: TGTGCCAGCAGCTCACGGACGGCTTATGGCTACACCTTC. This gives the protein CASSSRTAYGYTF. The V and J genes are TRBV13 and TRBJ1-2; D unclear. Trimming pared 4 bases from V and 5 bases from J, leaving 11 bases between. The CDR3 is made up of 13 amino acids. Germline CDR1 PRHDT, CDR2 FYEKMQ (reference sequence).

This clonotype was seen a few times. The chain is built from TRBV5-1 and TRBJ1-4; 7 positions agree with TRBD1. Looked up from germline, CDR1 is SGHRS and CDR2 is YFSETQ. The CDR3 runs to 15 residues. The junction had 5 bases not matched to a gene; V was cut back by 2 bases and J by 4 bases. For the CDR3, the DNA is TGCGCCAGCAGCTTCGGACAGGCTAATAATGAAAAACTGTTTTTT. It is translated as CASSFGQANNEKLFF.

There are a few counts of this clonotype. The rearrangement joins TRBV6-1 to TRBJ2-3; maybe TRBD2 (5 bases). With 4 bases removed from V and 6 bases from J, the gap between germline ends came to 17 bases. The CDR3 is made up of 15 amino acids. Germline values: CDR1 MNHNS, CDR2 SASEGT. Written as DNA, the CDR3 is TGTGCCAGCAGTGCCTTTCGGGGATGGGCCGATACGCAGTATTTT. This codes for CASSAFRGWADTQYF.

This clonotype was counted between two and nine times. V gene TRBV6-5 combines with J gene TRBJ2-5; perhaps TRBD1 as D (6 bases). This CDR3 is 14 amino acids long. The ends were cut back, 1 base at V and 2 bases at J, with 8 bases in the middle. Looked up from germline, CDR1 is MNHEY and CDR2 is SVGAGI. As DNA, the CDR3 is TGTGCCAGCAGTTACTTGGGACAACAAGAGACCCAGTACTTC. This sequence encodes CASSYLGQQETQYF.

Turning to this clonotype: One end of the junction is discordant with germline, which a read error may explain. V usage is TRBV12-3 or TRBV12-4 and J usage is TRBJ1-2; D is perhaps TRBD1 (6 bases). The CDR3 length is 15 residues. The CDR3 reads CASSVQGTVFGGHTF. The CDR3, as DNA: TGTGCCAGCAGTGTACAGGGTACGGTCTTTGGTGGCCACACCTTC.

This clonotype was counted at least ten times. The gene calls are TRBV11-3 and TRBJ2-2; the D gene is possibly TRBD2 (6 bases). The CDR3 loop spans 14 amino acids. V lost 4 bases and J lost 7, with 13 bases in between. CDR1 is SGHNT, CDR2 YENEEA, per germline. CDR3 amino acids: CASSSRLGVGELFF. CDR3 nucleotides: TGTGCCAGCAGCTCTCGACTAGGGGTCGGGGAGCTGTTTTTT.

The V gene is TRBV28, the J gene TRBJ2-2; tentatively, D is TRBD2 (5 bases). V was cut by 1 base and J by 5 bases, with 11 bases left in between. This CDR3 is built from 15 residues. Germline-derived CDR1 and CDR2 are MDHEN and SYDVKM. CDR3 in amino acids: CASSLSGSQTGELFF. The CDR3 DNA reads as TGTGCCAGCAGTTTATCGGGGAGCCAAACCGGGGAGCTGTTTTTT.

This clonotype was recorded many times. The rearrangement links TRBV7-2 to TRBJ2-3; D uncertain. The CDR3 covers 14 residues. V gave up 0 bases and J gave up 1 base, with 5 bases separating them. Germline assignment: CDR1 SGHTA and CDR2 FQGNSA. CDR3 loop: CASSLARGTDTQYF. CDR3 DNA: TGTGCCAGCAGCTTAGCTAGGGGCACAGATACGCAGTATTTT.

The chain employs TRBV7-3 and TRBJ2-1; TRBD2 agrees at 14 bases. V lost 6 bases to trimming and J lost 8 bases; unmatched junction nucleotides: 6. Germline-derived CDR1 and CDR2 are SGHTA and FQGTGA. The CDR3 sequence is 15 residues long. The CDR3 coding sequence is TGTGCCAGCAGTGACGGGACTAGCGGGGGCGATGAGCAGTTCTTC. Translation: CASSDGTSGGDEQFF. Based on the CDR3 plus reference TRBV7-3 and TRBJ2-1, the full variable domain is GAGVSQTPSNKVTEKGKYVELRCDPISGHTALYWYRQSLGQGPEFLIYFQGTGAADDSGLPNDRFFAVRPEGSVSTLKIQRTERGDSAVYLCASSDGTSGGDEQFFGPGTRLTVL.

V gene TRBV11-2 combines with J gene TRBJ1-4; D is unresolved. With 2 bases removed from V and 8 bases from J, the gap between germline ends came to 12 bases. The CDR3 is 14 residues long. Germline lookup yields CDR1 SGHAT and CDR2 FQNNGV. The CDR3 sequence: CASSLPGDEEKLFF. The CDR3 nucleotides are TGTGCCAGCAGCTTACCGGGCGACGAGGAAAAACTGTTTTTT.

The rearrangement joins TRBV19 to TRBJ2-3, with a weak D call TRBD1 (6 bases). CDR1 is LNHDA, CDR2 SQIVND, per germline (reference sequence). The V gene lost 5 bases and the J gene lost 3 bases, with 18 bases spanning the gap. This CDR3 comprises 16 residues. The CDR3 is CASSVHRVIVTDTQYF. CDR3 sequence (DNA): TGTGCCAGTAGTGTCCACAGGGTCATAGTGACAGATACGCAGTATTTT.

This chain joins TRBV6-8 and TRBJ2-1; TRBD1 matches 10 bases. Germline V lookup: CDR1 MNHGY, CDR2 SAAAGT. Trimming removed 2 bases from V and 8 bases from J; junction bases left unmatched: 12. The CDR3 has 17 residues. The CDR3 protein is CASSYLAWDRGKDEQFF. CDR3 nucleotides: TGTGCCAGCAGTTACCTGGCTTGGGACAGGGGTAAAGATGAGCAGTTCTTC.

The CDR3 here is CASSFKGYSNQPQHF. CDR3 in DNA: TGTGCCAGCAGCTTTAAGGGGTATAGCAATCAGCCCCAGCATTTT. This chain connects TRBV5-6 to TRBJ1-5, with D perhaps TRBD1 (5 bases). Germline lookup yields CDR1 SGHDT and CDR2 YYEEEE. Deletions cut 2 bases from V and 0 bases from J, with 9 bases between. The CDR3 runs to 15 residues.

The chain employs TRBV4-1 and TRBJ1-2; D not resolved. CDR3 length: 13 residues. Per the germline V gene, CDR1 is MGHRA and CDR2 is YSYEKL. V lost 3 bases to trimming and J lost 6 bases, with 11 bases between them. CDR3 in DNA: TGCGCCAGCAGCCACATTGGAGGGAATGGCTACACCTTC. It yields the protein CASSHIGGNGYTF.